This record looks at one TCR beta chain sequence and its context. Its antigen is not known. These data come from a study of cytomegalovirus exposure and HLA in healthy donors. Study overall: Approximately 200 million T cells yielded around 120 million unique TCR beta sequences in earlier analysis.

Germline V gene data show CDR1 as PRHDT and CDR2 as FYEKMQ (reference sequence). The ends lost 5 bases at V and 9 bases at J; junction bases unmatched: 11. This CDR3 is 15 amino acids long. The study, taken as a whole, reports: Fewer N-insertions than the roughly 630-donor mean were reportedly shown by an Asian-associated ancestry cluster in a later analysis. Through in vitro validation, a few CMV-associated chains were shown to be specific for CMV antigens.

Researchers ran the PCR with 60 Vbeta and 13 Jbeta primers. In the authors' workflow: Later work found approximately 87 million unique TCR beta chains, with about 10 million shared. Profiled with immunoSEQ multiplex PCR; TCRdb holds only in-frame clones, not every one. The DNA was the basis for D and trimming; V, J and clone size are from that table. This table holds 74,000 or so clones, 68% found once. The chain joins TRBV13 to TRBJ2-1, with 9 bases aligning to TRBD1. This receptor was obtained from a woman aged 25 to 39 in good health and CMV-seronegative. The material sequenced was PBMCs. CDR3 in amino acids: CASSPGQGKVSEQFF. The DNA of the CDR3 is TGTGCCAGCAGCCCGGGACAGGGTAAGGTGAGTGAGCAGTTCTTC. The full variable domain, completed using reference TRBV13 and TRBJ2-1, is AAGVIQSPRHLIKEKRETATLKCYPIPRHDTVYWYQQGPGQDPQFLISFYEKMQSDKGSIPDRFSAQQFSDYHSELNMSSLELGDSALYFCASSPGQGKVSEQFFGPGTRLTVL.